The entry below describes one TCR beta chain. The target of this receptor is not known. Nothing much larger sits one base from this clone, and base qualities are not available. Including cysteine and phenylalanine, the CDR3 has 14 amino acids. Only the CDR3 portion is preserved as DNA: 42 bases, with reading frame beginning at the first base. Reading the germline V gene gives CDR1 SGHRS and CDR2 YFSETQ. Trimmed from V: 3 bases; trimmed from J: 15 bases; junction bases lacking a gene match: 12. In Seattle, one collaborating source enrolled patients while the infection was active and tracked those patients longitudinally over the course of disease. Collaborating institutions collected whole blood in K2EDTA tubes following their own protocols. Collaborator samples were shipped for TCRbeta analysis as frozen whole blood, isolated PBMCs, or DNA extracted from either sample type. The data were taken from a study of blood T cell repertoires in COVID-19 (dated by TCRdb to the early 2020s). Looking at the study overall: Samples covering the acute and convalescent phases of COVID-19 were provided by collaborators in the United States, Italy and Spain. The prospective study material was composed of cDNA or gDNA derived from T cells, B-cell-depleted T cells, or PBMCs. The dataset comprised deeply sampled blood TCRbeta repertoires from subjects exposed to, actively infected with, or recovered from COVID-19. A de-identified subject ID, COVID-19 status, age in years and sex were almost always included in the sample metadata. A freely available public database, intended as a resource for researchers studying the immune response to SARS-CoV-2, is where the repertoires were released. The samples were drawn from the first 160 participants of the ongoing ImmuneRACE study and from some 1,300 subjects provided by 6 global collaborators. Where available, HLA class I and class II types were obtained from metadata supplied by the sample provider rather than from assay-based typing. What the work shows at the level of the full study, not this receptor alone: How much clinical and demographic metadata was included differed by source and by participant, and the metadata was provided uncurated.

TCRbeta CDR3 regions were amplified from genomic DNA using the immunoSEQ Assay, a bias-controlled multiplex PCR. Under the source paper's analysis protocol: The number of nucleated cells in each sample was estimated by amplification of reference gene primers within the assay. Sequence reads were collapsed and filtered to measure the absolute abundance of every unique TCRbeta CDR3 rearrangement. For each sample, productive Simpson clonality was calculated as the square root of Simpson's diversity index across productive rearrangements. Sourced from immuneACCESS, this table was stored by TCRdb with only in-frame sequences that have V and J called. A share of the clones is absent; for the studies checked, an unresolved V gene accounts for under half, and the remainder has no known explanation. The D gene and trimming were derived from the DNA, and the V and J assignments and clone size from that table. The sample data list around 100,000 clones, and approximately 88% of these were observed just once. The leading ten clones occupy roughly 2.5% of the sample.

The sample consisted of peripheral blood. This TCR derives from a man between 45 and 60 years old with COVID-19, enrolled during active disease. The sequence joins TRBV5-1 to TRBJ2-1; 10 bases in the junction line up with TRBD2. The CDR3 protein: CASSWNSGGPIGFF. DNA sequence: TGCGCCAGCAGCTGGAATAGCGGGGGGCCGATAGGGTTCTTC.